A selection of T cell receptor beta chains follows, all from one sample in a study of shared clonotypes between healthy human individuals. Libraries were prepared by immunoSEQ multiplex PCR; TCRdb keeps only in-frame clonotypes and omits some of them. Of around 700,000 clones in the sample, 90% to 95% were seen once. Sequencing used naive CD8+ T cells sorted from blood. These receptors all stem from a man aged 30 to 39 in good health. The CDR3 runs from the conserved cysteine through the conserved F or W. A D gene is named only where the DNA matches it firmly. The size field is filled for only some rows; it gives once, few, many or a size class.

15	TRBV28	TRBJ1-5	.	.	TGTGCCAGCGGTGTCCTAACGGGAAAAAATCAGCCCCAGCATTTT	CASGVLTGKNQPQHF
15	TRBV7-8	TRBJ2-3	.	.	TGTGCCAGCAGCTTAGCGCCCAGGGGCACAGATACGCAGTATTTT	CASSLAPRGTDTQYF
15	TRBV6-1	TRBJ2-7	.	once	TGTGCCAGCAGTGAAGAGTTAGGGGTTTTCTACGAGCAGTACTTC	CASSEELGVFYEQYF
14	TRBV5-1	TRBJ2-7	TRBD1	.	TGCGCCAGCAGCCTAACACAGGGGGTCGGTAAGCAGTACTTC	CASSLTQGVGKQYF
18	TRBV28	TRBJ1-5	.	.	TGTGCCAGCAGTTTAAGCGCAGGGTGGTTAGAAGGCAATCAGCCCCAGCATTTT	CASSLSAGWLEGNQPQHF
19	TRBV7-9	TRBJ2-3	.	.	TGTGCCAGCAGCTTAAGCTCGAAATTGTCGGGAGACAACACAGATACGCAGTATTTT	CASSLSSKLSGDNTDTQYF
18	TRBV15	TRBJ2-5	TRBD2	.	TGTGCCACCAGCAGAGATATGTTGACTAGCGGGTACCAAGAGACCCAGTACTTC	CATSRDMLTSGYQETQYF
16	TRBV6-6	TRBJ1-1	.	once	TGTGCCAGCAGTTACTCGACAATTGGGGGCCACACTGAAGCTTTCTTT	CASSYSTIGGHTEAFF
19	TRBV27	TRBJ2-1	.	.	TGTGCCAGCAGTTTACTCGTGGGAGGGGGATATAGCTCCTACAATGAGCAGTTCTTC	CASSLLVGGGYSSYNEQFF
12	TRBV6-5	TRBJ2-2	.	.	TGTGCCAGTTCTTTCGGGTCCGGGGAGCTGTTTTTT	CASSFGSGELFF
15	TRBV5-3	TRBJ2-5	TRBD2	.	TGTGCCAGAAGCGTGGGACTAGCGGAACAAGAGACCCAGTACTTC	CARSVGLAEQETQYF
16	TRBV5-5	TRBJ2-7	.	.	TGTGCCAGCAGCTTCAACCGGGACACAGCCTCTAAAGAGCAGTACTTC	CASSFNRDTASKEQYF
14	TRBV7-9	TRBJ2-1	TRBD2	.	TGTGCCAGCAGTATGGGGAGCGGGAACAATGAGCAGTTCTTC	CASSMGSGNNEQFF